This T cell receptor beta chain appears in the sequencing data of a study of cytotoxic CD8 clonotypes in ibrutinib-treated CLL. General study findings and limits: Public clonotypes, rarely seen, contracted or held steady on treatment.

Generated by immunoSEQ multiplex PCR, the TCRdb table keeps only in-frame clones and is missing some. The sample lists 49,000 or so clones, more than 45% occurring once. This clone occurred once. What it binds is not known. Germline loops: CDR1 SNHLY, CDR2 FYNNEI. Trimming removed 2 bases at V and 9 bases at J, with 19 bases between. The length of the CDR3 is 15 residues. This rearrangement joins TRBV2 to TRBJ1-1, with D unresolved. The material was PBMCs, obtained after 12 months of ibrutinib treatment. This sequence was found in a human donor with chronic lymphocytic leukemia. CDR3 amino acids: CASSESDLRSLKAFF. The DNA for the CDR3 is TGTGCCAGCAGTGAATCTGACCTAAGATCGTTAAAAGCTTTCTTT. Full variable domain (rest looked up from reference TRBV2 and TRBJ1-1): EPEVTQTPSHQVTQMGQEVILRCVPISNHLYFYWYRQILGQKVEFLVSFYNNEISEKSEIFDDQFSVERPDGSNFTLKIRSTKLEDSAMYFCASSESDLRSLKAFFGQGTRLTVV.